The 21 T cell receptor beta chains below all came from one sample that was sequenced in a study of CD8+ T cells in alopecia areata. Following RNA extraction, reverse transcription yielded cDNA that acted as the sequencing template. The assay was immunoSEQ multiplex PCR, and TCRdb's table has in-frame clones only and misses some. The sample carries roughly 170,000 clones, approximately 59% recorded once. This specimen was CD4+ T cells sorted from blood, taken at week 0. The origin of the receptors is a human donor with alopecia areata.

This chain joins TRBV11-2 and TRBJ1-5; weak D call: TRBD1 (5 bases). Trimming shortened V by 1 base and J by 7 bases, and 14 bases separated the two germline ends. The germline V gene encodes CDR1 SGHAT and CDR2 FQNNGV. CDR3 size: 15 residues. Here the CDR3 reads CASSLGGLPSQPQHF. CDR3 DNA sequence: TGTGCCAGCAGCTTAGGGGGACTTCCCAGCCAGCCCCAGCATTTT.

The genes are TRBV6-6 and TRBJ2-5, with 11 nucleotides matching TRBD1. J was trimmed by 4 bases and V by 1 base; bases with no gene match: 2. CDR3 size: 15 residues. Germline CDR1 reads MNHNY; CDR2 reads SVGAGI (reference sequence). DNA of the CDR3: TGTGCCAGCAGTTACTGGGGACAGGGGGGAGAGACCCAGTACTTC. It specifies CASSYWGQGGETQYF.

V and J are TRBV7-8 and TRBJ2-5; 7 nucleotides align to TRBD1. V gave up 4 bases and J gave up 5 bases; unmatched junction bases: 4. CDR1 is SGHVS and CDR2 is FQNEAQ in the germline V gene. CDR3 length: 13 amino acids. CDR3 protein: CASSSDRAETQYF. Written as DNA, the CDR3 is TGTGCCAGCAGCTCCGACAGGGCCGAGACCCAGTACTTC.

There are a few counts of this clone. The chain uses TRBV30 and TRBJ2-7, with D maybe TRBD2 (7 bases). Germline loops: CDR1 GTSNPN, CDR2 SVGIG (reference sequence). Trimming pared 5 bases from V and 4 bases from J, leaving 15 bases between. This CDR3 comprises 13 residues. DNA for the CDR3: TGTGCCTGGGGCCCCGGGGGGCCTTACGAGCAGTACTTC. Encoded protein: CAWGPGGPYEQYF.

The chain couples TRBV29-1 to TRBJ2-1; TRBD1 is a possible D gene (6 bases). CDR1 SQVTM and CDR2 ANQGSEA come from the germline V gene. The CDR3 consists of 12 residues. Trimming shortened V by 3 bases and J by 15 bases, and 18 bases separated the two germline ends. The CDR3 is CSVESPTGTRFF. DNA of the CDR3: TGCAGCGTTGAGTCGCCCACAGGGACACGGTTCTTC.

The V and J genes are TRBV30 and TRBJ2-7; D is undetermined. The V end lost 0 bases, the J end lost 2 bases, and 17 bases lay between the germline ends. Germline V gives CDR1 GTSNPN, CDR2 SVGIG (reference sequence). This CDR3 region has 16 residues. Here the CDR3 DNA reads TGTGCCTGGAGTGTATTTCTCGTAGGGCATACCTACGAGCAGTACTTC. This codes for CAWSVFLVGHTYEQYF. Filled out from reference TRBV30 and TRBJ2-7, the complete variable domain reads SQTIHQWPATLVQPVGSPLSLECTVEGTSNPNLYWYRQAAGRGLQLLFYSVGIGQISSEVPQNLSASRPQDRQFILSSKKLLLSDSGFYLCAWSVFLVGHTYEQYFGPGTRLTVT.

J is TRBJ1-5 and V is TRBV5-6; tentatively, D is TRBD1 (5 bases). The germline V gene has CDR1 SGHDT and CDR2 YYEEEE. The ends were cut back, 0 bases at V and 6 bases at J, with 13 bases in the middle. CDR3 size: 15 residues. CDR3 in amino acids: CASSLGPAGLQPQHF. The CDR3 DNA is TGTGCCAGCAGCTTGGGGCCGGCAGGGCTTCAGCCCCAGCATTTT.

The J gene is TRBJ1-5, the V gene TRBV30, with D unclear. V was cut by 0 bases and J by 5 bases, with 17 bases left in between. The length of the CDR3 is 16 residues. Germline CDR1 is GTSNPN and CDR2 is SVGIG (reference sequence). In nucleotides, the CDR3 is TGTGCCTGGAGTGTATTGGGAACAGTAGGAGATCAGCCCCAGCATTTT. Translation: CAWSVLGTVGDQPQHF.

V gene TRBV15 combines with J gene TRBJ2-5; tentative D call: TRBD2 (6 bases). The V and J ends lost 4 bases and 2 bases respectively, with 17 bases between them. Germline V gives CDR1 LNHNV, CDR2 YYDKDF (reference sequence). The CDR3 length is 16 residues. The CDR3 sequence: CATSIGGAGSQETQYF. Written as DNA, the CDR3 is TGTGCCACCAGCATTGGAGGGGCAGGGTCTCAAGAGACCCAGTACTTC. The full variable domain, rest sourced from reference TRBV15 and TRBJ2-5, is DAMVIQNPRYQVTQFGKPVTLSCSQTLNHNVMYWYQQKSSQAPKLLFHYYDKDFNNEADTPDNFQSRRPNTSFCFLDIRSPGLGDTAMYLCATSIGGAGSQETQYFGPGTRLLVL.

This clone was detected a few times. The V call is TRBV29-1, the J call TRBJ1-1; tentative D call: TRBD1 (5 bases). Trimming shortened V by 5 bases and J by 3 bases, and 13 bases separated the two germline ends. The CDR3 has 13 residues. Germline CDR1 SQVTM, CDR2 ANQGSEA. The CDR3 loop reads CSVSPGLDTEAFF. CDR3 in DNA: TGCAGCGTTTCTCCGGGACTGGACACTGAAGCTTTCTTT.

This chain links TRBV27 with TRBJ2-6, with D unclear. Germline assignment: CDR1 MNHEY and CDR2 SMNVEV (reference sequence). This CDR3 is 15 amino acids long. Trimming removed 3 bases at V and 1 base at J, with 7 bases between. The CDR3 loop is CASSFDRSGANVLTF. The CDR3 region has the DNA TGTGCCAGCAGTTTTGATCGGTCTGGGGCCAACGTCCTGACTTTC.

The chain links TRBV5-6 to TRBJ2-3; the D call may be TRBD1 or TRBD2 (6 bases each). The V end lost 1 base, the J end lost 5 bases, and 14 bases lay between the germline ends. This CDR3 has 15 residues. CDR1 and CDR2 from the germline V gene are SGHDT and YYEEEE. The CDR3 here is CASSLSRGGLDTQYF. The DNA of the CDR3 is TGTGCCAGCAGCTTGAGTAGAGGGGGGCTAGATACGCAGTATTTT.

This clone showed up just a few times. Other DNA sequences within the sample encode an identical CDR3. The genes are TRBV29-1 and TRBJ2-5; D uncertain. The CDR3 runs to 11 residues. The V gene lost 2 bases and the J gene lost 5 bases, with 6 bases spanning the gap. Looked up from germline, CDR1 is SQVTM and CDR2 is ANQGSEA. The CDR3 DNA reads TGCAGCGTTGAACCCTCGGAGACCCAGTACTTC. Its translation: CSVEPSETQYF.

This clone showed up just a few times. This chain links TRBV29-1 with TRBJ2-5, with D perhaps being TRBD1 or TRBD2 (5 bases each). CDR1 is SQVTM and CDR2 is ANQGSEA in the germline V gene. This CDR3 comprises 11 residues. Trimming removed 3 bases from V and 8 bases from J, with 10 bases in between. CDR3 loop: CSVDSRDTQYF. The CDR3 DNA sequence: TGCAGCGTTGACTCCCGGGACACCCAGTACTTC. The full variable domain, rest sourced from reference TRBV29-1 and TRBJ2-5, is SAVISQKPSRDICQRGTSLTIQCQVDSQVTMMFWYRQQPGQSLTLIATANQGSEATYESGFVIDKFPISRPNLTFSTLTVSNMSPEDSSIYLCSVDSRDTQYFGPGTRLLVL.

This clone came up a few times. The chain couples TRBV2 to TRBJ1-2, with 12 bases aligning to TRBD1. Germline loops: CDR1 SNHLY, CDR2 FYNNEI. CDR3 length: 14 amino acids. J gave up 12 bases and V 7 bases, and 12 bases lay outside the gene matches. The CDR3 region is CASNTPGQGARNTF. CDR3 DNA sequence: TGTGCCAGCAACACCCCGGGACAGGGGGCTCGGAACACCTTC.

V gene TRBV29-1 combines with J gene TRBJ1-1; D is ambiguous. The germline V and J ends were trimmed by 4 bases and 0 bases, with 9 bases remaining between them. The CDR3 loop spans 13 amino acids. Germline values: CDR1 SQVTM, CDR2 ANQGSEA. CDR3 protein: CSVAQLLNTEAFF. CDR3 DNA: TGCAGCGTTGCACAGCTGCTGAACACTGAAGCTTTCTTT.

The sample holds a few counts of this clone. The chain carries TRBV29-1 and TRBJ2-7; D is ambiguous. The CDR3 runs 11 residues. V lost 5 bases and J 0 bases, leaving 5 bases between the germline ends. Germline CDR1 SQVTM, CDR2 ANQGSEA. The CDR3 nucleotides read TGCAGCGTTACTTCCTCCTACGAGCAGTACTTC. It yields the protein CSVTSSYEQYF.

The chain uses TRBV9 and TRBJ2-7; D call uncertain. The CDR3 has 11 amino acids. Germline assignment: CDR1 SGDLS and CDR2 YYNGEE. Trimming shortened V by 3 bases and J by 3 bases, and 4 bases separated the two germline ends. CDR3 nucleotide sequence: TGTGCCAGCAGCGGTTACTACGAGCAGTACTTC. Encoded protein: CASSGYYEQYF.

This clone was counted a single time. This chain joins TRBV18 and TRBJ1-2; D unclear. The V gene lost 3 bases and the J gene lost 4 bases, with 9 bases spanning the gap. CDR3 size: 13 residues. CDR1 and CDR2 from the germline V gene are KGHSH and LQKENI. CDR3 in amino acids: CASSPQFSYGYTF. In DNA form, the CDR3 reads TGTGCCAGCTCACCGCAATTCAGCTATGGCTACACCTTC.

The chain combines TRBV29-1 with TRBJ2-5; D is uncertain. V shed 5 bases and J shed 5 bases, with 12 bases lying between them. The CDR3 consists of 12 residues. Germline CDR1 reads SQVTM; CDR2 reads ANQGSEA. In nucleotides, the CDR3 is TGCAGCGTTCTCCCTGATCGGGAGACCCAGTACTTC. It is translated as CSVLPDRETQYF.

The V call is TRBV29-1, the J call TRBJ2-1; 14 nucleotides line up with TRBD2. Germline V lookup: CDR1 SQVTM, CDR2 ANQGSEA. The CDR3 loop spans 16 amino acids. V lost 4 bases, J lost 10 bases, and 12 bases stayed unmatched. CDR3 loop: CSVGKTSGGAFGEQFF. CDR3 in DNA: TGCAGCGTTGGTAAGACTAGCGGGGGGGCCTTTGGCGAGCAGTTCTTC.